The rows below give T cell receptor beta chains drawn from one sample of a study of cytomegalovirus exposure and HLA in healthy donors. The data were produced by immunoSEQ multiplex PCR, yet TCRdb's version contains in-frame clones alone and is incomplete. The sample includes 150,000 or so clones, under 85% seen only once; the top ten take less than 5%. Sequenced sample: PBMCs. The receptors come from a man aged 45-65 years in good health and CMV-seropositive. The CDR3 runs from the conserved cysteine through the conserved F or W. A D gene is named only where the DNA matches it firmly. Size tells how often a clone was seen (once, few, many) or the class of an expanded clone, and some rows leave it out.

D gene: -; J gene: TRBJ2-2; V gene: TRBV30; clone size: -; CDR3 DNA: TGTGCCTGGAGTGCACAATGGAGGGTCGTAGGCACCGGGGAGCTGTTTTTT; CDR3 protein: CAWSAQWRVVGTGELFF
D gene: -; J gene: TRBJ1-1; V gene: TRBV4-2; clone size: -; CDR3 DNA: TGTGCCAGCAGCCAAGAAGCCAACAGACAGAACACTGAAGCTTTCTTT; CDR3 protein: CASSQEANRQNTEAFF
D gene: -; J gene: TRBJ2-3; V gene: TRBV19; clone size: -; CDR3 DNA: TGTGCCAGTAGTACACAGGGCCCCTCCACAGATACGCAGTATTTT; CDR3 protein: CASSTQGPSTDTQYF
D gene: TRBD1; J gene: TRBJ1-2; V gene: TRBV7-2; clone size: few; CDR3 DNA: TGTGCCAGCAGCTTAGCGTTGGGACAGCCCTATGGCTACACCTTC; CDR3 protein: CASSLALGQPYGYTF
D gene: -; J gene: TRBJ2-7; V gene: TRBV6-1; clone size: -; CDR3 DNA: TGTGCCAGCAGGCAGGCCTCTTCCTACGAGCAGTACTTC; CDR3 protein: CASRQASSYEQYF
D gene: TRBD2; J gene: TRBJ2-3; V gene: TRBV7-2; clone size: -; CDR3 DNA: TGTGCCAGCAGCTTAGGACTAGCGGGGAGCACAGATACGCAGTATTTT; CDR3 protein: CASSLGLAGSTDTQYF
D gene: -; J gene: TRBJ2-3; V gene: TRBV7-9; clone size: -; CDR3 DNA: TGTGCCAGCAGCTTAGGAGGGATTGATACGCAGTATTTT; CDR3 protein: CASSLGGIDTQYF
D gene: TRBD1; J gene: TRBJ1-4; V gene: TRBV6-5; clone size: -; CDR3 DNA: TGTGCCAGCAGTTACGGGGGGACAGGGCCTAATGAAAAACTGTTTTTT; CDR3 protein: CASSYGGTGPNEKLFF
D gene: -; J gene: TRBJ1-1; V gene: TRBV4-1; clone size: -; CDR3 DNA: TGCGCCAGCAGCTACGGAACAGGGAAGAACACTGAAGCTTTCTTT; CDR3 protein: CASSYGTGKNTEAFF
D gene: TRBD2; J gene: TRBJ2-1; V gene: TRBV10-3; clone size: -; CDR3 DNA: TGTGCCATCATGAACCGGGGGGATGATGAGCAGTTCTTC; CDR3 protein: CAIMNRGDDEQFF
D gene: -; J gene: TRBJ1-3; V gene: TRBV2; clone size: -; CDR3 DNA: TGTGCCAGCAGTGACCGAGGCGGCGGAAACACCATATATTTT; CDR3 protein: CASSDRGGGNTIYF
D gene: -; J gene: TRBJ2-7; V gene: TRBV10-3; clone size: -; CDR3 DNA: TGTGCCATCAGGGGCAGTGAGAGATCCTACGAGCAGTACTTC; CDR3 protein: CAIRGSERSYEQYF
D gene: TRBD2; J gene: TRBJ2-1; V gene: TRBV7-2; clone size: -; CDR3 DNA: TGTGCCAGCAGCTGGGCGGGGGGGGAGTTCTTC; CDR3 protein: CASSWAGGEFF
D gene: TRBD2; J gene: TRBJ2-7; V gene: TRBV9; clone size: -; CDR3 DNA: TGTGCCAGCAGCGGTAGCGGGAGTATTGACGAGCAGTACTTC; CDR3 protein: CASSGSGSIDEQYF
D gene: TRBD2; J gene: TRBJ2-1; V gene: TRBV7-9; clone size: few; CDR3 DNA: TGTTCCAGCAGCCCAGCGGGACGGAAGAATGAGCAGTTCTTC; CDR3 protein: CSSSPAGRKNEQFF
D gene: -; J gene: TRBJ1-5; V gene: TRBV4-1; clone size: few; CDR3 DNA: TGCGCCAGCAGCCCCCAGGGGACAAATCAGCCCCAGCATTTT; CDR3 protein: CASSPQGTNQPQHF
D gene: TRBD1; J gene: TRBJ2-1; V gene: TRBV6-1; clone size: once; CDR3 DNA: TGTGCCAGCAGTTCGGGGACAGGGGTGGGGAATGAGCAGTTCTTC; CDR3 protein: CASSSGTGVGNEQFF
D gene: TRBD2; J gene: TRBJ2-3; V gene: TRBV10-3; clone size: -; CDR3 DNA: TGTGCCATCAGCGGGGGGACTAGCGGGCACTCAGATACGCAGTATTTT; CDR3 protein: CAISGGTSGHSDTQYF
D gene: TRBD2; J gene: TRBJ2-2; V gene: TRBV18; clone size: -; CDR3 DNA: TGTGCCAGCTCCTCTAGCGGTACAACCGGGGAGCTGTTTTTT; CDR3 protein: CASSSSGTTGELFF
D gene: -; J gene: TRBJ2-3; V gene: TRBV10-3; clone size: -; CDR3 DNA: TGTGCCATCAGTGAGTTTGGCTTAGATACGCAGTATTTT; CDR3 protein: CAISEFGLDTQYF
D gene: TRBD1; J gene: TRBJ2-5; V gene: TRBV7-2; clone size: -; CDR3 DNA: TGTGCCAGCAGCGCCGACAGGGGGCGAGAGACCCAGTACTTC; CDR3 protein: CASSADRGRETQYF
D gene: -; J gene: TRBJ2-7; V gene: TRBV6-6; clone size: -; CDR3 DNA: TGTGCCAGCAGTTACTCGACTCAGGGAGGTTACGAGCAGTACTTC; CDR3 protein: CASSYSTQGGYEQYF
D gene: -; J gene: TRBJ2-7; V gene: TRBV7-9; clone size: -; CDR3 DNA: TGTGCCAGCAGCCAGACAACCTACGAGCAGTACTTC; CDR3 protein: CASSQTTYEQYF
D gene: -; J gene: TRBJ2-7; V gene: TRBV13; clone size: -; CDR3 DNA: TGTGCCAGCAGCGCGGGGACGTCTCATACCTACGAGCAGTACTTC; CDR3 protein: CASSAGTSHTYEQYF
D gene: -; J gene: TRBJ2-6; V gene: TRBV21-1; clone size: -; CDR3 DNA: TGTGCCAGCAGCAAAAGCACAGGGTGGAGTGAGGGCTCTGGGGCCAACGTCCTGACTTTC; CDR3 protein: CASSKSTGWSEGSGANVLTF
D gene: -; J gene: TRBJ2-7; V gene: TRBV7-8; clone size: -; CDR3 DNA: TGTGCCAGCAGCGGAGCAGGGCCCTACGAGCAGTACTTC; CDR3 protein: CASSGAGPYEQYF
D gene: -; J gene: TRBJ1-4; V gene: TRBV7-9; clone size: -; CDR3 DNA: TGTGCCAGCAGCCCCCGGGGGGCTAATGAAAAACTGTTTTTT; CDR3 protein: CASSPRGANEKLFF
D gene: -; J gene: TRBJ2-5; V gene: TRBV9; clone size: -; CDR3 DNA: TGTGCCAGCAGCGTAACGGGGAGGGAGACCCAGTACTTC; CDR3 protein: CASSVTGRETQYF
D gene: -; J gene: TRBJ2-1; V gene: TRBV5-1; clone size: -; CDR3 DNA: TGCGCCAGCAGCTTCCAAACCGACACCTACAATGAGCAGTTCTTC; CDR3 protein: CASSFQTDTYNEQFF
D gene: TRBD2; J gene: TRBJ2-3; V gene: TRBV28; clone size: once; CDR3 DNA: TGTGCCAGCAGTTTAGGACTAGCGGGGGGCACAGATACGCAGTATTTT; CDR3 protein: CASSLGLAGGTDTQYF
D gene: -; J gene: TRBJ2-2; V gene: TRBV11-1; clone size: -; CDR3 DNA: TGTGCCAGCAGCTTAACGACAGTCTCTTTCGGGGAGCTGTTTTTT; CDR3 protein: CASSLTTVSFGELFF
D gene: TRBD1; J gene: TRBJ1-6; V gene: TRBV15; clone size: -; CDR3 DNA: TGTGCCACCAGCAGAGAGTCGGGGACAGGCAGATCACCCCTCCACTTT; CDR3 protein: CATSRESGTGRSPLHF
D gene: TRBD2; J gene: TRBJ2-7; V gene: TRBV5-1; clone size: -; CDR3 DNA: TGCGCCAGCAGCTTTTCACTAGCGGGAGGGTCAGTCGGGCAGTACTTC; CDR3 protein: CASSFSLAGGSVGQYF
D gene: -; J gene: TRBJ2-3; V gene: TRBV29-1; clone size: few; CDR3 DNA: TGCAGCGTTGAAAGGGTGGGGGCGAGGGATACGCAGTATTTT; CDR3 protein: CSVERVGARDTQYF
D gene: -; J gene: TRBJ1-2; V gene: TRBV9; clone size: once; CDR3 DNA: TGTGCCAGCAGCGTAGGGGCGCGAGGCTACACCTTC; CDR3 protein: CASSVGARGYTF
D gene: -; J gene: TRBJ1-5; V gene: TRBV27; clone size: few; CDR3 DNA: TGTGCCAGCAGTTTATCGACAGGAGACAATCAGCCCCAGCATTTT; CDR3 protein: CASSLSTGDNQPQHF
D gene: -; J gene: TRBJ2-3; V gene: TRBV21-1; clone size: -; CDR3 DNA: TGTGCCAGCAGCTACCCCCAGGACAGGACCAGCACAGATACGCAGTATTTT; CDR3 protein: CASSYPQDRTSTDTQYF
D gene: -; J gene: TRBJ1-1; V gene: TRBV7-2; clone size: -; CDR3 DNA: TGTGCCAGCAGCTTAAGTCCACGGGTGAACACTGAAGCTTTCTTT; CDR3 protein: CASSLSPRVNTEAFF
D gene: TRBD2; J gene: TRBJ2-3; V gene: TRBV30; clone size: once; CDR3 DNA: TGTGCCTGGAGTGAAACTAGCGGGAGACTCACAGATACGCAGTATTTT; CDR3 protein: CAWSETSGRLTDTQYF
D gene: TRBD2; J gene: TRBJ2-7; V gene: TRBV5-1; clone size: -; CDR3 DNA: TGCGCCAGCAGCTTCGATAGCGGGGGCGGCGAGCAGTACTTC; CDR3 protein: CASSFDSGGGEQYF
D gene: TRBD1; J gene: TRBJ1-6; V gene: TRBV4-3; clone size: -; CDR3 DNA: TGCGCCAGCAGCCGAACAGGGGGCGCGGGTTCACCCCTCCACTTT; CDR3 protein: CASSRTGGAGSPLHF
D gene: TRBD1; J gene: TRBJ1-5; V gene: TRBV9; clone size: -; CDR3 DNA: TGTGCCAGCAGCGTAGGGACAGGGAGCAATCAGCCCCAGCATTTT; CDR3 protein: CASSVGTGSNQPQHF
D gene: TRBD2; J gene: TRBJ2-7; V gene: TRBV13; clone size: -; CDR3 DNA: TGTGCCAGCAGGGGCAGCGGGGGCCACGAGCAGTACTTC; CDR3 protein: CASRGSGGHEQYF
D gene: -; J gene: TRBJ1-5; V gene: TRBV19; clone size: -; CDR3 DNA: TGTGCCAGTAGTATAGCAGGAAGCAATCAGCCCCAGCATTTT; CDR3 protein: CASSIAGSNQPQHF
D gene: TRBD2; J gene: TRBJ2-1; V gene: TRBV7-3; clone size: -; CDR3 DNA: TGTGCCAGCAGTCCCCTAGCGGGAGGTTTCAATGAGCAGTTCTTC; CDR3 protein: CASSPLAGGFNEQFF
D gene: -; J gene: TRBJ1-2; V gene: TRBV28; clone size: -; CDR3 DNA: TGTGCCAGCAGTCCAGGACAGACCGTAACCGCCAACTATGGCTACACCTTC; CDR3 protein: CASSPGQTVTANYGYTF
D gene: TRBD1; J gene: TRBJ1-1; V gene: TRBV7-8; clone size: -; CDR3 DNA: TGTGCCAGCAGCCAGAGACAGGGGTTGAACACTGAAGCTTTCTTT; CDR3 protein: CASSQRQGLNTEAFF
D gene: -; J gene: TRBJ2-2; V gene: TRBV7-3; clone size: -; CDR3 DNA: TGTGCCAGCAGCTTATTATCGGTTTCCGGGGAGCTGTTTTTT; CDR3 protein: CASSLLSVSGELFF
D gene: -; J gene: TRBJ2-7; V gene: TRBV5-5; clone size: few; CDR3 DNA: TGTGCCAGCAGCTTGTACGGGACATTCTCCACCTACGAGCAGTACTTC; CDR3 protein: CASSLYGTFSTYEQYF
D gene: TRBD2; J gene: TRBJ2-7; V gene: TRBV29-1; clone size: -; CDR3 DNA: TGCAGCGTTGAGCGGGGGTCTAGCGGGAACAGGAACGAGCAGTACTTC; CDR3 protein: CSVERGSSGNRNEQYF
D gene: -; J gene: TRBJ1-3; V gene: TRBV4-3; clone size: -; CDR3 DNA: TGCGCCAGCAGCCAAGATCACAGAGCTGGAAACACCATATATTTT; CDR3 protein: CASSQDHRAGNTIYF
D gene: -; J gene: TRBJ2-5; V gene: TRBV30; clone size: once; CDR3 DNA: TGTGCCTGGAGTTTACGGACAACTGTAACCTACAAGCAGTACTTC; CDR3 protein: CAWSLRTTVTYKQYF
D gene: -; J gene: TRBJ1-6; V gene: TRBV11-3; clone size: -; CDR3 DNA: TGTGCCAGCAGCTTAGACAGGGTCTCACCCCTCCACTTT; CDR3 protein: CASSLDRVSPLHF
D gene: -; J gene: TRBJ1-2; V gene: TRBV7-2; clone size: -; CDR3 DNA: TGTGCCAGCAGCAAAGCCGGGACAATGAATGGCTACACCTTC; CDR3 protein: CASSKAGTMNGYTF